This TCR beta chain is drawn from a study of breast tumors, draining lymph nodes, adjacent tissues. Findings and limits, study-wide: Compared with lymph nodes, tumors were less diverse; compared with nontumor tissue, more. The data were judged consistent with most tumor T cells coming from lymph node and expanding in tumor. Luminal-like breast cancer showed significantly higher tumor–nontumor repertoire similarity than basal-like. Data only fit, rather than demonstrated, lymph node origin of most tumor T cells.

The V gene end was trimmed by 1 base and the J gene end by 7 bases; junction bases not matched to a gene: 8. Germline V gene sequence: CDR1 LNHDA, CDR2 SQIVND (reference sequence). The CDR3 totals 16 residues. This clonotype has a count of ten or more. The antigen remains undetermined. Samples came from axillary lymph nodes draining the breast cancer. Using its own MiXCR run on the multiplex PCR reads, TCRdb lists one record per CDR3 protein. In the table there are about 120,000 distinct CDR3 sequences, 20% of which are singletons. The source material was axillary lymph node tissue. The clonotype originates from a female donor with breast cancer. Some clones in this sample may be carry-over from other donors' samples. This rearrangement joins TRBV19 to TRBJ2-1; TRBD2 agrees at 9 bases. The CDR3 nucleotides are TGTGCCAGTAGTATAGTGGGTAGCGGGAGAAGTAATGAGCAGTTCTTC. Translated: CASSIVGSGRSNEQFF.